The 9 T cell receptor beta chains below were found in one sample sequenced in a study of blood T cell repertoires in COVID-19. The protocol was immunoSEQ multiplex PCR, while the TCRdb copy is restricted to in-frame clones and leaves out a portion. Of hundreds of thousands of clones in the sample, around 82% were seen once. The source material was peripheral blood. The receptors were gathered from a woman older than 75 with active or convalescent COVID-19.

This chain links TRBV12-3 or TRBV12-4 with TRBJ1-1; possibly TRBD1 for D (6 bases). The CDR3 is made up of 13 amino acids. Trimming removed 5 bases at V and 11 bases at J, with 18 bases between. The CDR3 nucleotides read TGTGCCAGCAGTATCTCGGACAGTGCACGGGCTTTCTTT. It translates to CASSISDSARAFF.

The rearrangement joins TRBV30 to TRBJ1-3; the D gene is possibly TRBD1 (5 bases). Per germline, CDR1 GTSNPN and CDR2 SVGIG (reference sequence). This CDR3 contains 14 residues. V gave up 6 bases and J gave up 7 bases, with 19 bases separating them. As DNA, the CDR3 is TGTGCCTGCACCAGGGTATTTAAGAGGAACACCATATATTTT. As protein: CACTRVFKRNTIYF.

This chain's CDR3 is CASRTQGVNTEAFF. The CDR3 DNA sequence: TGTGCCAGCAGAACACAGGGCGTCAACACTGAAGCTTTCTTT. This chain connects TRBV2 to TRBJ1-1; weak D call: TRBD1 (6 bases). CDR3 size: 14 residues. CDR1 is SNHLY, CDR2 FYNNEI, per germline. V lost 6 bases and J lost 2, with 13 bases in between.

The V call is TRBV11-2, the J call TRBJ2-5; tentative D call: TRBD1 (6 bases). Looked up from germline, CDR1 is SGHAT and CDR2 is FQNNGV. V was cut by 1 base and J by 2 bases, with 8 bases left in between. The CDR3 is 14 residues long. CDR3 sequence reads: CASSLVQGQETQYF. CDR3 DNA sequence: TGTGCCAGCAGCTTAGTCCAGGGGCAAGAGACCCAGTACTTC.

The CDR3, as DNA: TGTGCCAGCAGCGAGACAGGGTTCTCTGGAAACACCATATATTTT. It encodes CASSETGFSGNTIYF. This chain connects TRBV2 to TRBJ1-3; TRBD1 agrees at 7 bases. Germline values: CDR1 SNHLY, CDR2 FYNNEI. After removal of 6 bases from V and 0 bases from J, the junction contained 5 bases not matched to a gene. There are 15 residues in the CDR3.

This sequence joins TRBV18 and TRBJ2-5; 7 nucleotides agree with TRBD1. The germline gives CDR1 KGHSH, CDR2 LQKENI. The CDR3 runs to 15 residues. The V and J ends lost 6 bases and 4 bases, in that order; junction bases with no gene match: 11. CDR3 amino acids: CASSPRQGGPETQYF. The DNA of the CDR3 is TGTGCCAGCTCTCCCCGACAGGGCGGGCCAGAGACCCAGTACTTC. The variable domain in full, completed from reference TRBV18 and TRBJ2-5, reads NAGVMQNPRHLVRRRGQEARLRCSPMKGHSHVYWYRQLPEEGLKFMVYLQKENIIDESGMPKERFSAEFPKEGPSILRIQQVVRGDSAAYFCASSPRQGGPETQYFGPGTRLLVL.

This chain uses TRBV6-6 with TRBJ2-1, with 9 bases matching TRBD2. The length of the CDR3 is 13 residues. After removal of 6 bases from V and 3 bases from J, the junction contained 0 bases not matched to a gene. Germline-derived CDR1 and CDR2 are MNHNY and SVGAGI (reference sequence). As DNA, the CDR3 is TGTGCCAGCAGACTAGCGGGCTACAATGAGCAGTTCTTC. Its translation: CASRLAGYNEQFF.

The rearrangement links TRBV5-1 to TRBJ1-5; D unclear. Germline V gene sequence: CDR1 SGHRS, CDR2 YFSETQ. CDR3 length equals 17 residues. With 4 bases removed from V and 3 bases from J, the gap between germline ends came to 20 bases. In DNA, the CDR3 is TGCGCCAGCAGCCGTGTGGTTCTCCGGGGATTCAATCAGCCCCAGCATTTT. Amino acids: CASSRVVLRGFNQPQHF.

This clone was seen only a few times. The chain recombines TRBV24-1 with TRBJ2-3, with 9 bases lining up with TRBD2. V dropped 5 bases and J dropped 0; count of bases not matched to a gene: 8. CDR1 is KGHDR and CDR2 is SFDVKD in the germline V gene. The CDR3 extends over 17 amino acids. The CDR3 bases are TGTGCCACCAGTGGTAATAGCGGGGGTCATAGCACAGATACGCAGTATTTT. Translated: CATSGNSGGHSTDTQYF.